This T cell receptor (beta chain) was captured by sequencing in a study of beta chain features in type 1 diabetes. Study-wide results and limits: People with Type 1 diabetes carried modestly yet significantly shorter TCRB CDR3s in all four CD4+ subsets. Whether TCRB rearrangement is influenced by HLA type was left unresolved in this analysis.

Expressed TCRB transcripts got sequenced, as all isolated RNA was reverse transcribed. Sequencing was performed with immunoSEQ multiplex PCR; in TCRdb, only in-frame clones are kept and a portion is missing. The table has around 180,000 clones, roughly 7.1% seen once; the top ten hold about 1%. Per the germline V gene, CDR1 is SGHRS and CDR2 is YFSETQ. Trimming took 0 bases from V and 0 from J; bases not matched to a gene: 7. The CDR3 is 18 residues long. This clone came up a few times. Its antigen is still unknown. A heparinised blood draw that averaged approximately 110 mL was obtained once from each donor.

The source material was central memory CD4+ T cells from blood. The V and J genes are TRBV5-1 and TRBJ2-5; 11 bases are a match to TRBD2. The receptor comes from a middle-aged woman with type 1 diabetes. The CDR3 loop is CASSLGLAGNLYQETQYF. The DNA for the CDR3 is TGCGCCAGCAGCTTGGGACTAGCGGGGAACTTGTACCAAGAGACCCAGTACTTC. Using reference TRBV5-1 and TRBJ2-5 for the parts outside the CDR3, the full variable domain is KAGVTQTPRYLIKTRGQQVTLSCSPISGHRSVSWYQQTPGQGLQFLFEYFSETQRNKGNFPGRFSGRQFSNSRSEMNVSTLELGDSALYLCASSLGLAGNLYQETQYFGPGTRLLVL.